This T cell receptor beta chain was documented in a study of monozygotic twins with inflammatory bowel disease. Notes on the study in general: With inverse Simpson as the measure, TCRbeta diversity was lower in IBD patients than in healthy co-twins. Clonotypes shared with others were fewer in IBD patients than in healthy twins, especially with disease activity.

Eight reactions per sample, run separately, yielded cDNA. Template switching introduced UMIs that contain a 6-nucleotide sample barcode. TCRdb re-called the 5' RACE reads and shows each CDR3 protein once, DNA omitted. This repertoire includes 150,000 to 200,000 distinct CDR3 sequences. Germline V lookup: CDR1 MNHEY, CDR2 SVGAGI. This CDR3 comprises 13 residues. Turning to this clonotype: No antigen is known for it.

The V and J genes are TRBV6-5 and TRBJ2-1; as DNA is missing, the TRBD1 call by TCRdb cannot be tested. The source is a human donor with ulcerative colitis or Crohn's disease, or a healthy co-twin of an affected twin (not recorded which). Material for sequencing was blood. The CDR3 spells CASRVASGDEQFF.